The clone carrying this T cell receptor beta chain was seen a single time. What it recognizes is unknown. This CDR3 has 12 amino acids. The germline CDR1 and CDR2 sequences are MGHDK and SYGVNS. J was trimmed by 7 bases and V by 4 bases; bases with no gene match: 3. This specimen belongs to a study of cytomegalovirus exposure and HLA in healthy donors. Study results and limitations: Follow-up analysis found HLA locus-dependent TCR association rates, highest for DRB1 and lowest for HLA-C.

The PCR employed 60 Vbeta primers together with 13 Jbeta primers. Here immunoSEQ multiplex PCR was the method, and the copy in TCRdb shows in-frame clones only, minus some. Here the sample spans about 98,000 clones, about 74% being singletons. The origin of this receptor is a male donor in good health and CMV-seronegative. The rearrangement links TRBV25-1 to TRBJ1-2; 7 nucleotides agree with TRBD1. The sample comprised PBMCs. CDR3 protein: CASSADRLGYTF. Written as DNA, the CDR3 is TGTGCCAGCAGTGCGGACAGGCTTGGCTACACCTTC.